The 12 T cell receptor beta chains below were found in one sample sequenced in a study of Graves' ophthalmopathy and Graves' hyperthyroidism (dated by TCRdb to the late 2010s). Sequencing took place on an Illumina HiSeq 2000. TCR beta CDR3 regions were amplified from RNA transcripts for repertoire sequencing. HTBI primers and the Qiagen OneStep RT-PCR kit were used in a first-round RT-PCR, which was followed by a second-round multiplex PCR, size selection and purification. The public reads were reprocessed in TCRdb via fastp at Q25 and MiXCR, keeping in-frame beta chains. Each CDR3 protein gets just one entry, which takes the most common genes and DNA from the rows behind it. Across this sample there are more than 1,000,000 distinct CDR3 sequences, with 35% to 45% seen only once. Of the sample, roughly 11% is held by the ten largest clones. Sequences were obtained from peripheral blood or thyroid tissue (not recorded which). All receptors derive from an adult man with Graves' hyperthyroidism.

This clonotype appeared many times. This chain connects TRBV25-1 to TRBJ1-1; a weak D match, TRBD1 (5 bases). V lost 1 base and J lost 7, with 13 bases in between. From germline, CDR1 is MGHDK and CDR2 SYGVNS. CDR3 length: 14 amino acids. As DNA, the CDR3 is TGTGCCAGCAGTGAATGGGGGGGTCGATTTGAAGCTTTCTTT. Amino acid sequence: CASSEWGGRFEAFF. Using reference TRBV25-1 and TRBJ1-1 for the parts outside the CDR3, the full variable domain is EADIYQTPRYLVIGTGKKITLECSQTMGHDKMYWYQQDPGMELHLIHYSYGVNSTEKGDLSSESTVSRIRTEHFPLTLESARPSHTSQYLCASSEWGGRFEAFFGQGTRLTVV.

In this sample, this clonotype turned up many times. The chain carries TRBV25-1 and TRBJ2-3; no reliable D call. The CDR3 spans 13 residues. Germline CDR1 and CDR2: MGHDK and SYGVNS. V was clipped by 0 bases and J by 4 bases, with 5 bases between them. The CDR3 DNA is TGTGCCAGCAGTGAATATCGTCCAGATACGCAGTATTTT. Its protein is CASSEYRPDTQYF.

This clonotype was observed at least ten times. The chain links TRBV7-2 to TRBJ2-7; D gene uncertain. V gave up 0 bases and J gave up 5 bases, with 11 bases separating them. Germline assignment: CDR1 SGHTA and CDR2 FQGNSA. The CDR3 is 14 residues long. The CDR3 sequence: CASSLAIIPHEQYF. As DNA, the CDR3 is TGTGCCAGCAGCTTAGCAATAATCCCCCACGAGCAGTACTTC.

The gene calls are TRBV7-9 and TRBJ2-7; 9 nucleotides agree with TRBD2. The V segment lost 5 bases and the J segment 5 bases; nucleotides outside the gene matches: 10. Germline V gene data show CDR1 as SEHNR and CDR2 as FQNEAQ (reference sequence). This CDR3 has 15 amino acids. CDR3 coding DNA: TGTGCCAGCAGCGGGGGGGGCGGGGGGGGACACGAGCAGTACTTC. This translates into CASSGGGGGGHEQYF.

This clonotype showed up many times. The CDR3 is CASSFGGAGEAFF. The CDR3 region has the DNA TGCGCCAGCAGCTTTGGTGGAGCTGGTGAAGCTTTCTTT. The gene calls are TRBV5-1 and TRBJ1-1; D call uncertain. Looked up from germline, CDR1 is SGHRS and CDR2 is YFSETQ. The germline V and J ends were trimmed by 2 bases and 7 bases, with 12 bases remaining between them. This CDR3 spans 13 amino acids.

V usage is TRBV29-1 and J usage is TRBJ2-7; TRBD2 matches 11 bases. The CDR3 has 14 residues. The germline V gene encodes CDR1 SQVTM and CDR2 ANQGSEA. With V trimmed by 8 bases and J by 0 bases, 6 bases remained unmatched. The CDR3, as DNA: TGCAGCTTAGGGACTAGCGGAATCTCCTACGAGCAGTACTTC. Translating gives CSLGTSGISYEQYF.

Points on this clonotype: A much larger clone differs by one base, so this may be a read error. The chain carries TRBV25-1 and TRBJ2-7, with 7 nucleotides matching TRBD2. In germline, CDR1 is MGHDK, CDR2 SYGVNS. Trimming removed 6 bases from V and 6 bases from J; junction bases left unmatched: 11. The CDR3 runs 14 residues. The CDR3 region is CASSGGRGTFEQYF. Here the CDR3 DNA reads TGTGCCAGCAGCGGGGGGAGAGGTACCTTCGAGCAGTACTTC.

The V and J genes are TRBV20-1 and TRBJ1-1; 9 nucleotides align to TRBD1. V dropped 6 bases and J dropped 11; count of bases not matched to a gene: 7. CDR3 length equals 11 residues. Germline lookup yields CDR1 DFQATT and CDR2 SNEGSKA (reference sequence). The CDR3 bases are TGCAGTGCCAGGACAGGGGTTTTGGCTTTCTTT. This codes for CSARTGVLAFF.

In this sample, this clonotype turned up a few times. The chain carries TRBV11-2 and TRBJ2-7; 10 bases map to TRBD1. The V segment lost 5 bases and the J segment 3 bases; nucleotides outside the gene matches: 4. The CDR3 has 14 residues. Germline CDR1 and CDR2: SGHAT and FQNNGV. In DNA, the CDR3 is TGTGCCAGCAGCCGTAGGACAGGGGGCTACGAGCAGTACTTC. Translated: CASSRRTGGYEQYF.

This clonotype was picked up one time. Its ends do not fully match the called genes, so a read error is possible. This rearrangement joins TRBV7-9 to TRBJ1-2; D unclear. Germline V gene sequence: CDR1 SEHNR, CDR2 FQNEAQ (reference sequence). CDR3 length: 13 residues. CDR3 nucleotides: TGTGCCAGCAGCTTGAATGAAAGGGATGGCCACACCTTC. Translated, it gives CASSLNERDGHTF. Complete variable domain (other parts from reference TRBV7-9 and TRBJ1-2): DTGVSQNPRHKITKRGQNVTFRCDPISEHNRLYWYRQTLGQGPEFLTYFQNEAQLEKSRLLSDRFSAERPKGSFSTLEIQRTEQGDSAMYLCASSLNERDGHTFGSGTRLTVV.

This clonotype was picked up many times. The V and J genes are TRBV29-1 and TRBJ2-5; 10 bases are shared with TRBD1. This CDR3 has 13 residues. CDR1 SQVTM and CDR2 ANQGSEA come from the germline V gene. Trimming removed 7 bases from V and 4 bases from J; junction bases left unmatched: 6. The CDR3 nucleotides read TGCAGCGCCGGGGGACAGGGGTTAGAGACCCAGTACTTC. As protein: CSAGGQGLETQYF.

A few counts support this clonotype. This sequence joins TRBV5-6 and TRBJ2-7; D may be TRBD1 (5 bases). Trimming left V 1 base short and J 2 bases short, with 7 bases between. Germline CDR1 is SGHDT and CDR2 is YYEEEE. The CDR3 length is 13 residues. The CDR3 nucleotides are TGTGCCAGCAGCTTGTCGGACACCTACGAGCAGTACTTC. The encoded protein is CASSLSDTYEQYF.